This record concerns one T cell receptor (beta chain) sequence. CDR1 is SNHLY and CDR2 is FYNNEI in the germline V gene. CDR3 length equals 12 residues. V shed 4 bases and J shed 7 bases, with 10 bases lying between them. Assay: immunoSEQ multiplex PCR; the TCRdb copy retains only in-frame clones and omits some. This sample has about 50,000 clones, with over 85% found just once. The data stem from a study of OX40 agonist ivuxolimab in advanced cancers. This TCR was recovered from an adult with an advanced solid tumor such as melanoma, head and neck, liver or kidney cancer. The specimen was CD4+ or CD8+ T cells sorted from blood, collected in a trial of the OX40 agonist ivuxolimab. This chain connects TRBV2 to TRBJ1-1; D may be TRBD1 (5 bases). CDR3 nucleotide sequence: TGTGCCAGCAGTGTGGAGGGGCTTGAAGCTTTCTTT. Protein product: CASSVEGLEAFF.